This TCR beta chain was documented in a study of blood T cell repertoires in COVID-19. Study context: The study drew acute and convalescent COVID-19 samples from the United States, Italy and Spain. PBMCs, B-cell-depleted T cells, or T cells were the source of the cDNA or gDNA that made up the material.

The ends were cut back, 0 bases at V and 4 bases at J, with 18 bases in the middle. The CDR3 covers 17 residues. In the source study's methods: Nucleated cell counts were estimated from reference gene primer amplification. Only in-frame clones appear in the TCRdb table, and some are missing; sequencing was by immunoSEQ multiplex PCR. V and J calls plus clone size are reproduced from that table; the DNA served to infer D and trimming. The sample includes just under 150,000 clones, approximately 90% of them seen just once. The sequenced sample consisted of peripheral blood. The receptor was derived from a woman aged 45-60 years with active or convalescent COVID-19. The rearrangement joins TRBV23-1 to TRBJ1-2; no definite D call. TRBV23-1 is an ORF; its function is uncertain. CDR3 DNA sequence: TGCGCCAGCAGTCAATCTCCCCATCCCCATCGGGGCTATGGCTACACCTTC. Protein sequence: CASSQSPHPHRGYGYTF.